The table lists the clone carrying this T cell receptor (beta chain) with a few counts. Antigen unknown. This entry comes from a study of cytomegalovirus exposure and HLA in healthy donors. Study-wide context: Drawn from HLA-typed donors, 80 million to 100 million unique TCRs were held in an early data release. Study observations and caveats: Some public TCRs appeared in many individuals, while most sequences were rare. HLA alleles were associated with around 17,000 TCR beta sequences in a later analysis at 0.05 false discovery rate.

Amplification used 60 Vbeta primers and 13 Jbeta primers. Sequenced by immunoSEQ multiplex PCR; TCRdb stores in-frame clones only, minus some. The sample carries 100,000 or so clones, over 70% recorded once. The clonotype originates from a man aged 30 to 39 in good health and CMV-seronegative. The specimen sequenced was PBMCs.

The CDR3 DNA reads as TGCGCCAGCAGCTTGGATAGCGGGGGGGCCGGGAATGAGCAGTTCTTC. Its protein is CASSLDSGGAGNEQFF. This rearrangement joins TRBV5-1 to TRBJ2-1; 11 bases are shared with TRBD2. This CDR3 has 16 residues. The germline CDR1 and CDR2 sequences are SGHRS and YFSETQ. Losses at the gene ends were 0 bases for V and 7 bases for J; bases not matched to a gene: 6.